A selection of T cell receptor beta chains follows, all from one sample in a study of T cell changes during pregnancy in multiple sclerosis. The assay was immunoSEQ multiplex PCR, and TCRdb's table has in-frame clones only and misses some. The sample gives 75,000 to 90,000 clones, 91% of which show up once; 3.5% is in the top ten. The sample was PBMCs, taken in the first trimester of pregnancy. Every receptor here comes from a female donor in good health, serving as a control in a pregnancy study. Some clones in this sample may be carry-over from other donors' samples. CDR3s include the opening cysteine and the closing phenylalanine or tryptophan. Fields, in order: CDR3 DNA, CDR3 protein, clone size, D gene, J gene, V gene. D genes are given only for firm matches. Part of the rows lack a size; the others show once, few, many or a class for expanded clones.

cdr3_nt: TGCGCCAGCAGCTTGAGCCCTAACACTGAAGCTTTCTTT
cdr3_aa: CASSLSPNTEAFF
clone_size: NA
d_call: NA
j_call: TRBJ1-1
v_call: TRBV5-1

cdr3_nt: TGCGCCAGCAGCTTGAGAGGGAAAGGGGAGACCCAGTACTTC
cdr3_aa: CASSLRGKGETQYF
clone_size: once
d_call: NA
j_call: TRBJ2-5
v_call: TRBV5-1

cdr3_nt: TGTGCCAGCAGCACACAGGGGAACACTGAAGCTTTCTTT
cdr3_aa: CASSTQGNTEAFF
clone_size: NA
d_call: NA
j_call: TRBJ1-1
v_call: TRBV7-6

cdr3_nt: TGTGCCAGCAGTCTAGAAACAGGGAGTCAGACCCAGTACTTC
cdr3_aa: CASSLETGSQTQYF
clone_size: NA
d_call: NA
j_call: TRBJ2-5
v_call: TRBV6-5

cdr3_nt: TGTGCCAGCAGTTATGGCGGGAGCCAAGGGACAGATACGCAGTATTTT
cdr3_aa: CASSYGGSQGTDTQYF
clone_size: NA
d_call: TRBD2
j_call: TRBJ2-3
v_call: TRBV6-6

cdr3_nt: TGTGCCAGCAGTGAAGCGGGAGGCTCCTACAATGAGCAGTTCTTC
cdr3_aa: CASSEAGGSYNEQFF
clone_size: many
d_call: TRBD2
j_call: TRBJ2-1
v_call: TRBV6-4

cdr3_nt: TGTGCCAGCAGTGACTCGGGGACTCCCCGCCCCAATGAGCAGTTCTTC
cdr3_aa: CASSDSGTPRPNEQFF
clone_size: once
d_call: NA
j_call: TRBJ2-1
v_call: TRBV6-4

cdr3_nt: TGTGCCAGCAGCTTGACAGTCTCCTACGAGCAGTACTTC
cdr3_aa: CASSLTVSYEQYF
clone_size: once
d_call: NA
j_call: TRBJ2-7
v_call: TRBV5-6

cdr3_nt: TGTGCCAGCAGCCCAACAGGGGACGTAAACACTGAAGCTTTCTTT
cdr3_aa: CASSPTGDVNTEAFF
clone_size: NA
d_call: TRBD1
j_call: TRBJ1-1
v_call: TRBV6-4

cdr3_nt: TGTGCCAGCAGTCAAATCTGGACAGGGTATCAAGAGACCCAGTACTTC
cdr3_aa: CASSQIWTGYQETQYF
clone_size: NA
d_call: TRBD1
j_call: TRBJ2-5
v_call: TRBV27

cdr3_nt: TGTGCCAGCAGTACTTGGAACACCATATATTTT
cdr3_aa: CASSTWNTIYF
clone_size: NA
d_call: NA
j_call: TRBJ1-3
v_call: TRBV6-6

cdr3_nt: TGTGCCAGCATCAGTTCTCTTAGCAATCAGCCCCAGCATTTT
cdr3_aa: CASISSLSNQPQHF
clone_size: NA
d_call: NA
j_call: TRBJ1-5
v_call: TRBV6-1

cdr3_nt: TGTGCCAGCAGCGTGGGGGCCGGGACCCCCACCGGGGAGCTGTTTTTT
cdr3_aa: CASSVGAGTPTGELFF
clone_size: NA
d_call: NA
j_call: TRBJ2-2
v_call: TRBV9

cdr3_nt: TGCAGCGTTGTTCAGGAGGTCCGCTCTGGAAACACCATATATTTT
cdr3_aa: CSVVQEVRSGNTIYF
clone_size: NA
d_call: NA
j_call: TRBJ1-3
v_call: TRBV29-1

cdr3_nt: TGTGCCAGCAGCTCCAAAGGGACAGGGGACGTTGAAGCTTTCTTT
cdr3_aa: CASSSKGTGDVEAFF
clone_size: once
d_call: TRBD1
j_call: TRBJ1-1
v_call: TRBV7-9

cdr3_nt: TGTGCCAGCAGCTTAGCCCTAGGGGGGGCAGATACGCAGTATTTT
cdr3_aa: CASSLALGGADTQYF
clone_size: NA
d_call: NA
j_call: TRBJ2-3
v_call: TRBV11-2

cdr3_nt: TGTGCCACCCGGGGGGGGCACGAGCAGTACTTC
cdr3_aa: CATRGGHEQYF
clone_size: NA
d_call: TRBD2
j_call: TRBJ2-7
v_call: TRBV15

cdr3_nt: TGCAGCGTTTGGATCCCAGGGGAGGGCTACACCTTC
cdr3_aa: CSVWIPGEGYTF
clone_size: NA
d_call: NA
j_call: TRBJ1-2
v_call: TRBV29-1

cdr3_nt: TGTGCCAGCAGCTTAGGACAGTCGGATACGCAGTATTTT
cdr3_aa: CASSLGQSDTQYF
clone_size: NA
d_call: NA
j_call: TRBJ2-3
v_call: TRBV11-3